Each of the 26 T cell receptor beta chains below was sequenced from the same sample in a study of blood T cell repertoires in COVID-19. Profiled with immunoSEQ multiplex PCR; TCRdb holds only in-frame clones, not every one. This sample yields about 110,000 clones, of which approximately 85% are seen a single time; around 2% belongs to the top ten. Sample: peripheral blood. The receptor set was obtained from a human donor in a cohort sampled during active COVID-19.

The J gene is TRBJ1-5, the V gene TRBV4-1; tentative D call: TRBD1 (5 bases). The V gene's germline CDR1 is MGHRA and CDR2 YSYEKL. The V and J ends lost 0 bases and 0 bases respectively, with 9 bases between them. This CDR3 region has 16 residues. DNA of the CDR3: TGCGCCAGCAGCCAAGAAACAGGAGATAGCAATCAGCCCCAGCATTTT. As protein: CASSQETGDSNQPQHF.

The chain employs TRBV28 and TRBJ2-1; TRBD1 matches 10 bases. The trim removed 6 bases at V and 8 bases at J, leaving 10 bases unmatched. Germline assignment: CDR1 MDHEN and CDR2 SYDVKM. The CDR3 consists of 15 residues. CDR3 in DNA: TGTGCCAGCAGCCCCGTGGACAGGGGGGAGGATGAGCAGTTCTTC. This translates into CASSPVDRGEDEQFF.

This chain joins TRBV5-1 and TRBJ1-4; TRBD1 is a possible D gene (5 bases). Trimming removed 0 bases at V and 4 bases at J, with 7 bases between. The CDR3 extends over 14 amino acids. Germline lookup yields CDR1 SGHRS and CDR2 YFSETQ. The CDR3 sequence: CASSLGQINEKLFF. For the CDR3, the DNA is TGCGCCAGCAGCTTGGGACAGATTAATGAAAAACTGTTTTTT.

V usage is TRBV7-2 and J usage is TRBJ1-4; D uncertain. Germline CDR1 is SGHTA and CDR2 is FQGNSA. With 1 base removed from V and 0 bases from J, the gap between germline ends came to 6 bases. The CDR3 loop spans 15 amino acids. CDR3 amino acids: CASSLGASTNEKLFF. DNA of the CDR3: TGTGCCAGCAGCTTAGGGGCATCAACTAATGAAAAACTGTTTTTT.

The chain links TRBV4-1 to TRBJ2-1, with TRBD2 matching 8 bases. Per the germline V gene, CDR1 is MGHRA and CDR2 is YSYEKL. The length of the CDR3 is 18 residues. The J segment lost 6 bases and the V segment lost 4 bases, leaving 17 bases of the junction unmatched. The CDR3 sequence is CASSPEPSLAGSGNEQFF. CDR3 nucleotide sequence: TGCGCCAGCAGCCCAGAACCGAGTTTAGCGGGGAGTGGCAATGAGCAGTTCTTC.

In DNA form, the CDR3 reads TGTGCCAGCAGCCAAGTCCCCGGGGGAGGCGGCTACACCTTC. Translated, it gives CASSQVPGGGGYTF. V gene TRBV3-1 (or the pseudogene TRBV3-2) combines with J gene TRBJ1-2; a possible D gene is TRBD1 (5 bases). The CDR3 is 14 amino acids. In germline, CDR1 is LGHDT, CDR2 YNNKEL (reference sequence). V shed 1 base and J shed 8 bases, with 14 bases lying between them.

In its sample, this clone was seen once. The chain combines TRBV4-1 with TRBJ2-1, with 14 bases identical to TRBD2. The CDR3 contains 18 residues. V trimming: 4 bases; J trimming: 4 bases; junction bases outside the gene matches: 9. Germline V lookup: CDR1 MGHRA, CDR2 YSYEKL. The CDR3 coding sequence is TGCGCCAGCAGCCCCCTTCCCGGACTAGCGGGAGGATACAATGAGCAGTTCTTC. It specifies CASSPLPGLAGGYNEQFF.

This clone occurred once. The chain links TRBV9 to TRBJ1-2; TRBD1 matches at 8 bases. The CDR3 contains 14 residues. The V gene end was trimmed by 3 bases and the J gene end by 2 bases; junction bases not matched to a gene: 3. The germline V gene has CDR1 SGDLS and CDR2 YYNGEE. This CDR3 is CASSATGGNYGYTF. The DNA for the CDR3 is TGTGCCAGCAGCGCTACAGGGGGAAACTATGGCTACACCTTC.

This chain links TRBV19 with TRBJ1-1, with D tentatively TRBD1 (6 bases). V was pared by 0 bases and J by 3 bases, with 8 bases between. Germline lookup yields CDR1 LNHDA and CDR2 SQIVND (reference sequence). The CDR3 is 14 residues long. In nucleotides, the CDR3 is TGTGCCAGTAGTATAGATTGGACAGACACTGAAGCTTTCTTT. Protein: CASSIDWTDTEAFF.

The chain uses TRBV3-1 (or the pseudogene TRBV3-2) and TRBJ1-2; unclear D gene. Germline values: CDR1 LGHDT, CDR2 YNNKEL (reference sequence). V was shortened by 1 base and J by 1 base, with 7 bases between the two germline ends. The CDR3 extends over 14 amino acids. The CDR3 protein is CASSQGLGNYGYTF. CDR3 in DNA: TGTGCCAGCAGCCAAGGTCTAGGTAACTATGGCTACACCTTC.

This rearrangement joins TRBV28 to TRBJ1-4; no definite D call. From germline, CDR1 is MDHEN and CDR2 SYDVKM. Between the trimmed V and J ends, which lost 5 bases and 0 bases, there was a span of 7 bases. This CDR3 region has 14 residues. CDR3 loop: CASSEDTTNEKLFF. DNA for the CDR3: TGTGCCAGCAGTGAGGATACAACTAATGAAAAACTGTTTTTT.

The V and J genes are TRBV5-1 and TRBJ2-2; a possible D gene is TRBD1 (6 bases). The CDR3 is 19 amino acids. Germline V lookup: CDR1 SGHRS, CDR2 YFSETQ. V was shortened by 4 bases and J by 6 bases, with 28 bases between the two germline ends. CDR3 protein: CASSGRDIISAQPSGELFF. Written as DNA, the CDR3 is TGCGCCAGCAGCGGCCGGGACATCATAAGTGCCCAACCCTCCGGGGAGCTGTTTTTT. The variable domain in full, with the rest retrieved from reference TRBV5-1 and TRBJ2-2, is KAGVTQTPRYLIKTRGQQVTLSCSPISGHRSVSWYQQTPGQGLQFLFEYFSETQRNKGNFPGRFSGRQFSNSRSEMNVSTLELGDSALYLCASSGRDIISAQPSGELFFGEGSRLTVL.

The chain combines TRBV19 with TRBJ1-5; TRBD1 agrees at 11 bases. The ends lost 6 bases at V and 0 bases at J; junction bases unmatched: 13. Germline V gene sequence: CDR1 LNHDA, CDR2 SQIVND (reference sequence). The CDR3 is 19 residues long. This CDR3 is CASSSPRDRGSNSNQPQHF. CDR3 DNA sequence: TGTGCCAGTAGCTCCCCCCGGGACAGGGGGTCGAATAGCAATCAGCCCCAGCATTTT.

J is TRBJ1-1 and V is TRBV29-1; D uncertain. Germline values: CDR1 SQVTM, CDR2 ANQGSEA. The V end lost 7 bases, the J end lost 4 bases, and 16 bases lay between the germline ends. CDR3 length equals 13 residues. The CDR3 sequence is CSAREVFTTEAFF. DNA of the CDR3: TGCAGCGCCCGGGAGGTATTCACCACTGAAGCTTTCTTT.

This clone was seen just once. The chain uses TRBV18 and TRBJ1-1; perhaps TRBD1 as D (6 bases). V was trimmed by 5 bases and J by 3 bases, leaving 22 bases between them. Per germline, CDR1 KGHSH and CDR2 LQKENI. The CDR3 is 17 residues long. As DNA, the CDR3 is TGTGCCAGCTCATCAAAGACCACCATTGGGGGCGACACTGAAGCTTTCTTT. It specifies CASSSKTTIGGDTEAFF.

The CDR3 DNA reads TGCAGCGTTGAAGATCGGGACAGCGGTAACTATGGCTACACCTTC. Translated: CSVEDRDSGNYGYTF. The chain joins TRBV29-1 to TRBJ1-2; 7 bases align to TRBD1. The V gene's germline CDR1 is SQVTM and CDR2 ANQGSEA. CDR3 size: 15 residues. The V gene end was trimmed by 0 bases and the J gene end by 1 base; junction bases not matched to a gene: 5.

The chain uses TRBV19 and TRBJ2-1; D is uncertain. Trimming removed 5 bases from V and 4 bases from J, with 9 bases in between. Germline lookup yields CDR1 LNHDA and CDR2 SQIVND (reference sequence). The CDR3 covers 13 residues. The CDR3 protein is CASSAAWYNEQFF. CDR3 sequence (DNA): TGTGCCAGTAGTGCAGCGTGGTACAATGAGCAGTTCTTC.

CDR3 nucleotide sequence: TGTGCCAGCAGCCGAAGCGAGACCCAAGAGACCCAGTACTTC. Its protein is CASSRSETQETQYF. The genes are TRBV4-2 and TRBJ2-5; D not certain. The germline gives CDR1 LGHNA, CDR2 YNFKEQ. CDR3 length equals 14 residues. V was cut by 4 bases and J by 1 base, with 10 bases left in between.

In nucleotides, the CDR3 is TGTGCCAGCAGTGAAAAGTCTTCGGGAAATGAAAAACTGTTTTTT. Residues: CASSEKSSGNEKLFF. V gene TRBV25-1 combines with J gene TRBJ1-4; D uncertain. This CDR3 is 15 amino acids long. Germline assignment: CDR1 MGHDK and CDR2 SYGVNS. V was cut by 2 bases and J by 5 bases, with 12 bases left in between.

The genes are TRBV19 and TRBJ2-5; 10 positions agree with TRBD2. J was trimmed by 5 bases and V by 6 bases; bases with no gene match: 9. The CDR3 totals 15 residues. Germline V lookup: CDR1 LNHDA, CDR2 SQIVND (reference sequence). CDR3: CASRESSGRLETQYF. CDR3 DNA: TGTGCCAGTAGGGAGAGTAGCGGGAGGTTGGAGACCCAGTACTTC.

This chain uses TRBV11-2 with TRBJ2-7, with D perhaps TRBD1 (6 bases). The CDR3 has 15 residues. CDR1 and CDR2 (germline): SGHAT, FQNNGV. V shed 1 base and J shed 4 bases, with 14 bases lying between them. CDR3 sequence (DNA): TGTGCCAGCAGCTTAGCCCCGGGACACTTATACGAGCAGTACTTC. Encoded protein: CASSLAPGHLYEQYF.

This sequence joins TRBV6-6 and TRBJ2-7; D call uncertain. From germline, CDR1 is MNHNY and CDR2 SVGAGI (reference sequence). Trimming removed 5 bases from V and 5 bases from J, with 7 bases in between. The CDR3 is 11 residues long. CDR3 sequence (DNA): TGTGCCAGCAGTCAAACAGACGAGCAGTACTTC. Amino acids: CASSQTDEQYF.

Written as DNA, the CDR3 is TGTGCCAGTAGTACCCCGACAGGGGTTAATTCACCCCTCCACTTT. Protein sequence: CASSTPTGVNSPLHF. J is TRBJ1-6 and V is TRBV19; 8 bases map to TRBD1. In germline, CDR1 is LNHDA, CDR2 SQIVND (reference sequence). This CDR3 is 15 amino acids long. The trim removed 4 bases at V and 6 bases at J, leaving 5 bases unmatched.

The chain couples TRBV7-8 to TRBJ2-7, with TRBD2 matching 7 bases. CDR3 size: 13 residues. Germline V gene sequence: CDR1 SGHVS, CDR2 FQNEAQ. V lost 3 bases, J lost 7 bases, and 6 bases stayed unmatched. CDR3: CASSLGPAGEQYF. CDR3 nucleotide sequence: TGTGCCAGCAGCTTGGGTCCAGCGGGAGAGCAGTACTTC.

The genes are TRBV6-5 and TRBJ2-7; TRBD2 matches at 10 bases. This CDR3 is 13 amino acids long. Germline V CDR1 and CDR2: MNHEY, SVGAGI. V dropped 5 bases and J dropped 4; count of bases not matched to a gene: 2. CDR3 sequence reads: CASSKREGYEQYF. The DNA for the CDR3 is TGTGCCAGCAGTAAGCGGGAGGGTTACGAGCAGTACTTC.

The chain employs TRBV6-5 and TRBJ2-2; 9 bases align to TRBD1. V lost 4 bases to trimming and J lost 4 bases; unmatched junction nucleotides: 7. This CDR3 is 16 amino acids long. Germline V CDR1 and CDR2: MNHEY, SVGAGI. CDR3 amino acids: CASSSSGTGPTGELFF. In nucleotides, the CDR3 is TGTGCCAGCAGTTCATCCGGGACAGGGCCCACCGGGGAGCTGTTTTTT.